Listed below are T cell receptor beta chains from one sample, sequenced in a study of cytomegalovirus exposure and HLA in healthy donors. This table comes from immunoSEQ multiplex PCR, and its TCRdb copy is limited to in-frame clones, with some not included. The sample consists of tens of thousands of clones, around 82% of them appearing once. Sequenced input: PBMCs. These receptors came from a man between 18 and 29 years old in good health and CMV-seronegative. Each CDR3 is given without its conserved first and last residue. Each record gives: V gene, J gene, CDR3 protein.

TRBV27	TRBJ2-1	ASRTSGSGYNEQF
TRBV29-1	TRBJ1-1	SVAGSEAF
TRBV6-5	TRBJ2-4	ASSLRTGGFDIQY
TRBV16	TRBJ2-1	ASSQETGSYNEQF
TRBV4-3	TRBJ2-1	ASSQDRFGGTKVNEQF
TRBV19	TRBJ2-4	ASSLGGDIQY
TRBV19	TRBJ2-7	ASSTGQGAYEQY
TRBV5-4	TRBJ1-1	ASSSPPAAVEAF
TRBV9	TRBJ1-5	ASSVSGGNQPQH
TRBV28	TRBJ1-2	ASSLFLYGTGGNYGYT
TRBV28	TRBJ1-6	ASSLVPNSPLH
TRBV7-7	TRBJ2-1	ASSPGTSAYNEQF
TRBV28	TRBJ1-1	ASIRTTGGMTEAF
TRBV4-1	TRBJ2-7	ASSHGGSSYEQY
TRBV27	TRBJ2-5	ASSPGLKETQY
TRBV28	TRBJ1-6	ASSFPQNMDIETPYSPLH
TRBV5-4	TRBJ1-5	ASSLEGIQPQH
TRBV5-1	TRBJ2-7	ASSVTDTYEQY
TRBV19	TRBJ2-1	ASSGLAGGEYNEQF
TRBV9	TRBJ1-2	ASSVEAERTGPYT
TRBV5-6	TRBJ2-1	ASSFTGLVNVNEQF
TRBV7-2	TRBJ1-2	ASNIKGDIGIYGYT
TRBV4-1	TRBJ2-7	ASSQVSQGVHEQY
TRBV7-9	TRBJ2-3	ASSLKAGGLDTQY
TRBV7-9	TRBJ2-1	ASSSNSGRAGGYNEQF
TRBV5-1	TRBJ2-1	ASSFPGQGRRNEQF
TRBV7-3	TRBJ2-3	ASSPDRVTDTQY
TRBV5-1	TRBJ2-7	ASSQRTDTYEQY
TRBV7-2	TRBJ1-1	ASSSQGARTEAF
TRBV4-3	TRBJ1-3	ASSHTTGPGHTIY
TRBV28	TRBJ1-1	ASSLQGSYTIAEAF
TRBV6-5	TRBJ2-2	ASSRDRYTGELF
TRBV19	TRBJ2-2	ASEREAGTGELF
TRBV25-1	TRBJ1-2	ASREAGTGVWGGGYT
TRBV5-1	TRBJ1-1	ASSLQGGLYTEAF
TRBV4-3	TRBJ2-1	ASSQGQGTYNEQF
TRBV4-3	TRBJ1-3	ASSLQGTGNTIY
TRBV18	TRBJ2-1	ASSPWWGRGRLNEQF
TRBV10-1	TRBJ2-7	ASSSGQGSNEQY
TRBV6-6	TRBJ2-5	ASSYRTEGETQY
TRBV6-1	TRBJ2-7	ASSVLGANEQY
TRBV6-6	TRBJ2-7	ASSYSGGAVLEQY
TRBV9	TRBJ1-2	ASSPGVTYGYT
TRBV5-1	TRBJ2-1	ASRGRDSYNEQF
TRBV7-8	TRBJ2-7	ASSLGLAYEQY
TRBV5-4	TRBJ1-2	ASSLETDGIYGYT
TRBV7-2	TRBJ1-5	ASSSRGNQAQPQH
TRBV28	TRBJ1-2	ASSTRVAQPYGYT